This passage covers 17 T cell receptor beta chains from one sample sequenced in a study of T cell responses to AZD1222 COVID-19 vaccine (dated by TCRdb to the early 2020s). Library construction relied on the immunoSEQ multiplex PCR assay. TCRdb took over this immuneACCESS table, retaining in-frame rearrangements with V and J assigned. Such tables are incomplete; in checked studies, under half of the missing clones stem from an unresolved V gene, and the remainder is unexplained. For this sample the table gives tens of thousands of clones, of which roughly 90% were detected only once. The ten top clones hold 11% to 15% of the sample. Per the publication, the time point label means: about 28 days (+/-7) after the second vaccine dose. The sample in question was peripheral blood, obtained 28 days after the second AZD1222 dose. These TCRs come from an adult who received the AZD1222 COVID-19 vaccine.

This clone occurred once. The chain has TRBV6-4 and TRBJ2-2, with a tentative D call TRBD1 (5 bases). V lost 5 bases to trimming and J lost 4 bases, with 11 bases between them. This CDR3 has 14 residues. Per germline, CDR1 MRHNA and CDR2 SNTAGT. CDR3 DNA: TGTGCCAGCAGTAACGAACAGGCCACCGGGGAGCTGTTTTTT. It yields the protein CASSNEQATGELFF.

The chain has TRBV6-5 and TRBJ1-6; no definite D call. The CDR3 has 12 amino acids. Germline V gene sequence: CDR1 MNHEY, CDR2 SVGAGI. The ends were cut back, 2 bases at V and 11 bases at J, with 7 bases in the middle. The CDR3 sequence is CASSYMVPPLHF. CDR3 bases: TGTGCCAGCAGTTACATGGTTCCACCCCTCCACTTT.

The chain uses TRBV7-2 and TRBJ1-4; 7 nucleotides agree with TRBD1. This CDR3 contains 13 residues. Germline V gene lookup returns CDR1 SGHTA and CDR2 FQGNSA. Trimming removed 5 bases from V and 7 bases from J; junction bases left unmatched: 4. The CDR3 is CASSPRQGEKLFF. For the CDR3, the DNA is TGTGCCAGCAGCCCTAGACAGGGTGAAAAACTGTTTTTT.

This chain connects TRBV9 to TRBJ2-1, with 7 bases aligning to TRBD1. The CDR3 totals 14 residues. Germline trimming cut 0 bases from V and 4 bases from J; bases unmatched to any gene: 1. Germline V gene lookup returns CDR1 SGDLS and CDR2 YYNGEE. DNA of the CDR3: TGTGCCAGCAGCGTAGCGGGACAGTACAATGAGCAGTTCTTC. Amino acids: CASSVAGQYNEQFF.

V is TRBV12-3 or TRBV12-4 and J is TRBJ2-5, with 8 nucleotides matching TRBD1. V trimming: 5 bases; J trimming: 4 bases; junction bases outside the gene matches: 3. CDR3 length: 13 amino acids. This CDR3 is CASSLDRGETQYF. The CDR3 bases are TGTGCCAGCAGTCTTGACAGGGGAGAGACCCAGTACTTC.

The chain employs TRBV6-2 or TRBV6-3 and TRBJ1-1; TRBD1 is a possible D gene (5 bases). Deletions cut 3 bases from V and 6 bases from J, with 8 bases between. The CDR3 spans 12 residues. CDR1 and CDR2 (germline): MNHEY, SVGEGT. The CDR3 loop is CASSYVGAEAFF. CDR3 bases: TGTGCCAGCAGTTATGTGGGGGCTGAAGCTTTCTTT.

J is TRBJ1-1 and V is TRBV6-2 or TRBV6-3, with unresolved D. This CDR3 contains 14 residues. Germline V lookup: CDR1 MNHEY, CDR2 SVGEGT. V dropped 3 bases and J dropped 5 bases, with 13 bases sitting between them. In nucleotides, the CDR3 is TGTGCCAGCAGTTATTCTCCCGCGCTGACTGAAGCTTTCTTT. The encoded protein is CASSYSPALTEAFF.

This sequence joins TRBV9 and TRBJ1-3; D is unclear. V lost 3 bases and J 2 bases, leaving 15 bases between the germline ends. Per germline, CDR1 SGDLS and CDR2 YYNGEE. The length of the CDR3 is 16 residues. In DNA form, the CDR3 reads TGTGCCAGCAGCGAAAACACGGGCCCCGCTGGAAACACCATATATTTT. Protein product: CASSENTGPAGNTIYF.

This chain joins TRBV29-1 and TRBJ2-5, with 8 bases fitting TRBD2. Germline V gives CDR1 SQVTM, CDR2 ANQGSEA. Trimming took 7 bases from V and 5 from J; bases not matched to a gene: 3. CDR3 length: 11 residues. CDR3 DNA sequence: TGCAGCGCCAAGCGGGGGGAGACCCAGTACTTC. Encoded protein: CSAKRGETQYF.

The gene calls are TRBV7-2 and TRBJ2-2, with D tentatively TRBD1 (5 bases). The CDR3 is 15 amino acids. V was trimmed by 2 bases and J by 5 bases, leaving 12 bases between them. Per germline, CDR1 SGHTA and CDR2 FQGNSA. CDR3 DNA sequence: TGTGCCAGCAGCTTATCAGGGTTCGGGACCGGGGAGCTGTTTTTT. Its protein is CASSLSGFGTGELFF.

This chain joins TRBV6-5 and TRBJ1-1; D might be TRBD1 (6 bases). Trimming shortened V by 7 bases and J by 5 bases, and 14 bases separated the two germline ends. CDR1 is MNHEY and CDR2 is SVGAGI in the germline V gene. CDR3 size: 13 residues. The CDR3 loop reads CASIRQGSTEAFF. In DNA form, the CDR3 reads TGTGCCAGCATTAGGCAGGGGAGTACTGAAGCTTTCTTT.

V is TRBV7-2 and J is TRBJ2-5; TRBD2 matches at 7 bases. CDR1 and CDR2 from the germline V gene are SGHTA and FQGNSA. The V segment lost 10 bases and the J segment 5 bases; nucleotides outside the gene matches: 10. This CDR3 is 13 amino acids long. CDR3 DNA sequence: TGTGCCACTTCGACTAGCACTCTCGAGACCCAGTACTTC. Its protein is CATSTSTLETQYF.

The chain employs TRBV7-2 and TRBJ2-7; TRBD2 might be the D (6 bases). Germline loops: CDR1 SGHTA, CDR2 FQGNSA. V gave up 1 base and J gave up 2 bases, with 12 bases separating them. The CDR3 loop spans 15 amino acids. The CDR3 DNA is TGTGCCAGCAGCTTAGGCTCAGGGAGGACCTACGAGCAGTACTTC. It encodes CASSLGSGRTYEQYF. The full variable domain, with the rest looked up from reference TRBV7-2 and TRBJ2-7, is GAGVSQSPSNKVTEKGKDVELRCDPISGHTALYWYRQSLGQGLEFLIYFQGNSAPDKSGLPSDRFSAERTGGSVSTLTIQRTQQEDSAVYLCASSLGSGRTYEQYFGPGTRLTVT.

V is TRBV12-3 or TRBV12-4 and J is TRBJ1-2; D not certain. Trimming left V 9 bases short and J 1 base short, with 9 bases between. The CDR3 consists of 12 residues. CDR3 nucleotides: TGTGCCAGTATGGTCTTTAACTATGGCTACACCTTC. Amino acids: CASMVFNYGYTF.

The chain has TRBV7-2 and TRBJ1-5; a weak D match, TRBD1 (5 bases). Germline CDR1 SGHTA, CDR2 FQGNSA. The length of the CDR3 is 14 residues. V was pared by 1 base and J by 7 bases, with 11 bases between. CDR3 DNA sequence: TGTGCCAGCAGCTTAGATAGCCCAGGGCAGCCCCAGCATTTT. Its translation: CASSLDSPGQPQHF.

The rearrangement uses TRBV12-5 and TRBJ1-3; D is ambiguous. There are 13 residues in the CDR3. The germline V gene has CDR1 LGHNT and CDR2 FRNRAP. V dropped 7 bases and J dropped 0 bases, with 7 bases sitting between them. DNA for the CDR3: TGTGCTAGTGCTCAGAGCTCTGGAAACACCATATATTTT. Amino acid sequence: CASAQSSGNTIYF.

The chain joins TRBV18 to TRBJ1-5; D uncertain. Trimming cost V 1 base and J 2 bases, with 9 bases left between them. Looked up from germline, CDR1 is KGHSH and CDR2 is LQKENI. The CDR3 is 15 residues long. The CDR3 spells CASSPLGDGNQPQHF. The CDR3 DNA reads TGTGCCAGCTCACCACTCGGGGATGGCAATCAGCCCCAGCATTTT.